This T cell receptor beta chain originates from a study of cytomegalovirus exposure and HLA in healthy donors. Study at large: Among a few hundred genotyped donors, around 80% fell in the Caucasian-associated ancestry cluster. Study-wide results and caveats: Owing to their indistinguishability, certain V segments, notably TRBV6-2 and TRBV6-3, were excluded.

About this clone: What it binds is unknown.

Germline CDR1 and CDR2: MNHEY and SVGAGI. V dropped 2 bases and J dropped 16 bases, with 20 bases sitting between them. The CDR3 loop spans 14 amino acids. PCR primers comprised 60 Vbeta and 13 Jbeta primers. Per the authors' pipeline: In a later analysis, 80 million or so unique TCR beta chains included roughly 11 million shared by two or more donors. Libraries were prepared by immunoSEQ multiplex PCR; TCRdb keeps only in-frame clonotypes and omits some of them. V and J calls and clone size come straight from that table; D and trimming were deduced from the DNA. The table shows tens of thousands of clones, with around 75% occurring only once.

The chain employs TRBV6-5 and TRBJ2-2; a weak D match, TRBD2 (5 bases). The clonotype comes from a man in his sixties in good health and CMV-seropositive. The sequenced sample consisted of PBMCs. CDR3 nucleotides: TGTGCCAGCAGTTACGAACCGGGAACGCGGCTGCAGTTTTTT. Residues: CASSYEPGTRLQFF.